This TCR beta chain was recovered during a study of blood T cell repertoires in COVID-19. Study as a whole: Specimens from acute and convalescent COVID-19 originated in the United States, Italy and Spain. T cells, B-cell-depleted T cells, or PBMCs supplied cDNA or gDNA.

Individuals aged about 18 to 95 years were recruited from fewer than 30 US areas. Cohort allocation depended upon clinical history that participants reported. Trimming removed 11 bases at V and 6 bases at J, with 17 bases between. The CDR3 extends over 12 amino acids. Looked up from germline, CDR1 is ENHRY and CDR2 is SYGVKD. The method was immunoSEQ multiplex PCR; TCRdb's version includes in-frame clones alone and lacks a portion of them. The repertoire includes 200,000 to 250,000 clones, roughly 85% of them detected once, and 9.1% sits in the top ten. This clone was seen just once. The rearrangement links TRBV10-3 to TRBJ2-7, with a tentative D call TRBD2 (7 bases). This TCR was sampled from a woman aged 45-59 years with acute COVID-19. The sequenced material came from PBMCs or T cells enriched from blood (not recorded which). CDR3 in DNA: TGTGCCGTGGGGGGGCAGGCTGGCGAGCAGTACTTC. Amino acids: CAVGGQAGEQYF.